The 24 T cell receptor beta chains listed next were all sequenced from one sample in a study of T cells in Graves' hyperthyroidism and ophthalmopathy. Amplification targeted TCR beta CDR3 regions from RNA transcripts. TCR CDR3 regions were first amplified by RT-PCR with HTBI primers. TCRdb ran MiXCR on the multiplex PCR reads and lists one entry per CDR3 protein. The sample has about 840,000 distinct CDR3 sequences; about two fifths are singletons. The sequencing input was blood. Every receptor here comes from a man younger than 35 with Graves' hyperthyroidism.

With regard to this clonotype: This may come from a read error, since a much larger clone is one base off. The genes are TRBV7-8 and TRBJ1-5; D not certain. The CDR3 runs to 15 residues. Trimming took off 7 bases at V and 0 bases at J, with 13 bases between the two ends. Per the germline V gene, CDR1 is SGHVS and CDR2 is FQNEAQ. CDR3 nucleotides: TGTGCCAGCAACGCTCCTGGAGATAGCAATCAGCCCCAGCATTTT. This encodes CASNAPGDSNQPQHF.

This chain connects TRBV6-4 to TRBJ1-3, with D tentatively TRBD1 (6 bases). The V and J ends lost 5 bases and 4 bases respectively, with 21 bases between them. CDR1 is MRHNA, CDR2 SNTAGT, per germline. CDR3 length: 17 residues. In DNA form, the CDR3 reads TGTGCCAGCAGTCCTACCTCGGGGGCTATGGCCGGAAACACCATATATTTT. It specifies CASSPTSGAMAGNTIYF.

This clonotype is a singleton in its sample. This could be a read error, since a much larger clone is one nucleotide away. The rearrangement links TRBV10-3 to TRBJ2-7; the match to TRBD1 covers 8 bases. The CDR3 loop spans 14 amino acids. Germline-derived CDR1 and CDR2 are ENHRY and SYGVKD. The CDR3 region has the DNA TGTGCCATCAGCTCGACAGGGGAGTCCTACGAGCCGTACTTC. Amino acids: CAISSTGESYEPYF.

The genes are TRBV14 and TRBJ2-7; D is unclear. Per the germline V gene, CDR1 is SGHDN and CDR2 is FVKESK. V gave up 4 bases and J gave up 6 bases, with 13 bases separating them. This CDR3 region has 13 residues. The CDR3 region is CASSLVPQGEQYF. In nucleotides, the CDR3 is TGTGCCAGCAGCCTAGTACCCCAAGGCGAGCAGTACTTC.

The chain has TRBV11-2 and TRBJ2-7; D gene unclear. The germline V and J ends were trimmed by 4 bases and 0 bases, with 16 bases remaining between them. CDR3 length: 16 residues. The germline V gene encodes CDR1 SGHAT and CDR2 FQNNGV. CDR3 amino acids: CASSYPLRAHSYEQYF. CDR3 nucleotide sequence: TGTGCCAGCAGCTACCCCCTTAGGGCCCACTCCTACGAGCAGTACTTC.

This clonotype has a count of ten or more. The chain recombines TRBV29-1 with TRBJ1-2; tentatively, D is TRBD1 (5 bases). CDR3 length: 13 residues. Germline V lookup: CDR1 SQVTM, CDR2 ANQGSEA. As DNA, the CDR3 is TGCACCCTTGGGGAGGGGTCGGGGTATGGCTACACCTTC. It yields the protein CTLGEGSGYGYTF.

In the case of this clonotype: Without the conserved terminal phenylalanine or tryptophan, this CDR3 likely stems from a read error. The rearrangement links TRBV7-9 to TRBJ1-6; D is uncertain. Trimming took off 5 bases at V and 6 bases at J, with 8 bases between the two ends. CDR1 is SEHNR, CDR2 FQNEAQ, per germline (reference sequence). The CDR3 extends over 13 amino acids. DNA for the CDR3: TGTGCCAGCAGCCGTCATGCTAATTCACCCCTCCACGTT. This sequence encodes CASSRHANSPLHV.

This clonotype was recorded a few times. The chain combines TRBV9 with TRBJ1-1, with D possibly matching TRBD1 (5 bases). Germline V gene lookup returns CDR1 SGDLS and CDR2 YYNGEE. The CDR3 covers 13 residues. V shed 4 bases and J shed 8 bases, with 15 bases lying between them. CDR3 nucleotide sequence: TGTGCCAGCAGCCCCGAGGGGCGGGTGGAAGCTTTCTTT. Translating gives CASSPEGRVEAFF.

The chain is built from TRBV10-3 and TRBJ2-6, with 8 positions matching TRBD1. The germline gives CDR1 ENHRY, CDR2 SYGVKD. The CDR3 has 17 residues. V lost 5 bases to trimming and J lost 0 bases; unmatched junction nucleotides: 6. CDR3 sequence: CAISPGQAISGANVLTF. In nucleotides, the CDR3 is TGTGCCATCAGTCCGGGACAGGCGATCTCTGGGGCCAACGTCCTGACTTTC.

This clonotype occurred many times. The V call is TRBV25-1, the J call TRBJ1-6; D is undetermined. Germline assignment: CDR1 MGHDK and CDR2 SYGVNS. V lost 2 bases to trimming and J lost 7 bases, with 15 bases between them. The CDR3 extends over 16 amino acids. CDR3 region: CASSEGPGVGNSPLHF. The CDR3 DNA reads as TGTGCCAGCAGTGAAGGACCCGGGGTTGGAAATTCACCCCTCCACTTT.

This clonotype was found many times. The chain combines TRBV10-3 with TRBJ1-1; 9 bases map to TRBD1. This CDR3 is built from 15 residues. CDR1 and CDR2 (germline): ENHRY, SYGVKD. V was pared by 8 bases and J by 7 bases, with 14 bases of the junction left unmatched. The CDR3 region has the DNA TGTGCCATCCGGGGACCGGGACAGGGTGGAAATGAAGCTTTCTTT. Translating it yields CAIRGPGQGGNEAFF.

The chain links TRBV5-1 to TRBJ1-5; no definite D call. This CDR3 has 10 amino acids. Trimming left V 0 bases short and J 14 bases short, with 6 bases between. Germline CDR1 SGHRS, CDR2 YFSETQ. The CDR3 DNA follows: TGCGCCAGCAGCTTGGGAGACGAGCATTTT. Translation gives CASSLGDEHF.

This clonotype was counted between two and nine times. V usage is TRBV6-5 and J usage is TRBJ2-7; the D is unclear. CDR1 is MNHEY, CDR2 SVGAGI, per germline. V lost 5 bases to trimming and J lost 1 base, with 12 bases between them. The CDR3 runs 14 residues. CDR3 sequence reads: CASSRHSPSYEQYF. The CDR3 nucleotides are TGTGCCAGCAGTCGACATAGCCCTTCCTACGAGCAGTACTTC.

This chain joins TRBV5-1 and TRBJ1-1; D remains unclear. Between the trimmed V and J ends, which lost 2 bases and 7 bases, there was a span of 15 bases. This CDR3 is built from 14 residues. Per germline, CDR1 SGHRS and CDR2 YFSETQ. CDR3 residues: CASSFGRNANEAFF. The CDR3 DNA follows: TGCGCCAGCAGCTTCGGACGGAACGCGAATGAAGCTTTCTTT.

This clonotype was detected ten times or more. The chain joins TRBV7-9 to TRBJ2-7; TRBD1 might be the D (6 bases). Trimming stripped 3 bases from V and 4 bases from J, with 13 bases between. This CDR3 comprises 14 residues. Germline values: CDR1 SEHNR, CDR2 FQNEAQ (reference sequence). The CDR3 sequence is CASSFNWGLYEQYF. CDR3 sequence (DNA): TGTGCCAGCAGCTTCAATTGGGGGCTGTACGAGCAGTACTTC.

This clonotype was picked up many times. The V call is TRBV4-2, the J call TRBJ1-6; TRBD1 might be the D (5 bases). V lost 2 bases and J 8 bases, leaving 7 bases between the germline ends. CDR1 and CDR2 from the germline V gene are LGHNA and YNFKEQ. This CDR3 is built from 13 residues. The CDR3 is CASSQTTDSPLHF. CDR3 DNA: TGTGCCAGCAGCCAAACGACAGATTCACCCCTCCACTTT.

This clonotype was seen a handful of times. The V gene is TRBV6-5, the J gene TRBJ2-2; D gene unclear. The CDR3 is 15 amino acids. The germline V and J ends were trimmed by 0 bases and 7 bases, with 12 bases remaining between them. The germline gives CDR1 MNHEY, CDR2 SVGAGI. The CDR3 bases are TGTGCCAGCAGTTACTCTATTAGGAAGGTCGGGGAGCTGTTTTTT. Translation gives CASSYSIRKVGELFF.

This clonotype was found a few times. V is TRBV5-1 and J is TRBJ2-5; tentatively, D is TRBD1 or TRBD2 (5 bases each). This CDR3 has 14 amino acids. CDR1 and CDR2 (germline): SGHRS, YFSETQ. Trimming stripped 4 bases from V and 3 bases from J, with 13 bases between. CDR3 loop: CASSPGTRKETQYF. CDR3 coding DNA: TGCGCCAGCAGCCCGGGGACCAGGAAAGAGACCCAGTACTTC.

In this sample, this clonotype turned up a few times. This chain connects TRBV4-1 to TRBJ1-3, with D possibly matching TRBD1 (5 bases). The CDR3 is made up of 15 amino acids. Germline V gives CDR1 MGHRA, CDR2 YSYEKL. Between the trimmed V and J ends, which lost 2 bases and 2 bases, there was a span of 10 bases. CDR3 region: CASSQNGGAGNTIYF. The CDR3 nucleotides are TGCGCCAGCAGCCAAAATGGGGGAGCTGGAAACACCATATATTTT.

The chain links TRBV7-6 to TRBJ1-2; D is unresolved. The V end lost 0 bases, the J end lost 1 base, and 12 bases lay between the germline ends. Germline lookup yields CDR1 SGHVS and CDR2 FNYEAQ. This CDR3 contains 16 residues. The CDR3 reads CASSLAREFFNYGYTF. CDR3 nucleotides: TGTGCCAGCAGCTTAGCCAGAGAATTTTTTAACTATGGCTACACCTTC.

To note about this clonotype: The junction and the germline gene differ at one end; a read error may be behind it. This chain links TRBV5-1 with TRBJ2-7; 7 bases match TRBD1. This CDR3 contains 16 residues. Per the germline V gene, CDR1 is SGHRS and CDR2 is YFSETQ. The CDR3 DNA follows: TGTGCCAGCAGCCAAGACGGACAGGACTTATCCTACGAGCAGTACTTC. Amino acid sequence: CASSQDGQDLSYEQYF.

J is TRBJ1-1 and V is TRBV29-1; tentative D call: TRBD1 (5 bases). The CDR3 spans 16 residues. The V gene lost 0 bases and the J gene lost 1 base, with 15 bases spanning the gap. Germline-derived CDR1 and CDR2 are SQVTM and ANQGSEA. CDR3 nucleotide sequence: TGCAGCGTTGAAGATAGTACAGGCCTCGCGAACACTGAAGCTTTCTTT. It specifies CSVEDSTGLANTEAFF.

The V gene is TRBV15, the J gene TRBJ2-7; 7 bases match TRBD1. CDR1 is LNHNV and CDR2 is YYDKDF in the germline V gene (reference sequence). V trimming: 10 bases; J trimming: 3 bases; junction bases outside the gene matches: 12. The CDR3 is 14 residues long. For the CDR3, the DNA is TGTGCCAGCTCACCCGTAGACAGGGACTACGAGCAGTACTTC. It specifies CASSPVDRDYEQYF.

This clonotype occurred a few times. This sequence joins TRBV11-2 and TRBJ1-4, with D hard to call. CDR1 is SGHAT, CDR2 FQNNGV, per germline. V lost 0 bases to trimming and J lost 5 bases, with 16 bases between them. The length of the CDR3 is 17 residues. CDR3 bases: TGTGCCAGCAGCTTAGATTCTTACCAGCCGGGAAATGAAAAACTGTTTTTT. It yields the protein CASSLDSYQPGNEKLFF.